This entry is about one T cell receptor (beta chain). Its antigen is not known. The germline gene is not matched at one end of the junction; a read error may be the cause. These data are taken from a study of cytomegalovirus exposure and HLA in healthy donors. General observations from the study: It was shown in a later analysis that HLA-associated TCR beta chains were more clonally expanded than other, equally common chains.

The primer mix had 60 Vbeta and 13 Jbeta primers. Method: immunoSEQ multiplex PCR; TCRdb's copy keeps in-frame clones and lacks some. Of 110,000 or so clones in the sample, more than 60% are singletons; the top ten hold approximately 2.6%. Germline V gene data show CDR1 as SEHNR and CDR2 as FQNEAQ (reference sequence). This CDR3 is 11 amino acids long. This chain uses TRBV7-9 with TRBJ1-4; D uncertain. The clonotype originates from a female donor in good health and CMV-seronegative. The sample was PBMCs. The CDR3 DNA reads TGTTCCAGCAGCTCCTTGGGCATCTTGTTTTTT. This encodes CSSSSLGILFF.